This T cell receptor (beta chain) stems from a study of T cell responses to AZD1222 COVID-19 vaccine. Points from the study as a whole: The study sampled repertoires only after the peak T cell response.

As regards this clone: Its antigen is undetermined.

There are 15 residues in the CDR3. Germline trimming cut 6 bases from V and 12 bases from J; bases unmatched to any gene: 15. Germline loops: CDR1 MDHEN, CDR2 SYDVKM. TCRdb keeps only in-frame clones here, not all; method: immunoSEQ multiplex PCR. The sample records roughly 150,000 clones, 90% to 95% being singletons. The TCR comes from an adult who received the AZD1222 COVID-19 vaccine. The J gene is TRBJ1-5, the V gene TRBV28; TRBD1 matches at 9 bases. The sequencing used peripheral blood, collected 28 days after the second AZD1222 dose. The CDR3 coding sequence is TGTGCCAGCAGCCGGGGGTGGACAGGGGAGGCCGGCCAGCATTTT. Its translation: CASSRGWTGEAGQHF.